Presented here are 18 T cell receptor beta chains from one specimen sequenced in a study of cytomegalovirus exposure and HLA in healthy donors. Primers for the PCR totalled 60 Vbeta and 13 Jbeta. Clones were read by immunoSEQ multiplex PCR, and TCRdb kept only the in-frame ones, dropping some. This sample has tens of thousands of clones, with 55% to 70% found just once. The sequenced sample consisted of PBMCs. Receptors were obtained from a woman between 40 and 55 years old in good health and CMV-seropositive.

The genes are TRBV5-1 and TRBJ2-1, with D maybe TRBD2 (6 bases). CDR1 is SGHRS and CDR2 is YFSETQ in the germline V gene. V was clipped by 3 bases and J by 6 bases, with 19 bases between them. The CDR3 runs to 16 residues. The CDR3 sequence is CASSSLSGSTVNEQFF. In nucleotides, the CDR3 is TGCGCCAGCAGCTCCCTCTCCGGGAGCACGGTCAATGAGCAGTTCTTC. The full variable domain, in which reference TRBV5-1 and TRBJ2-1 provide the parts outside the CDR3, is KAGVTQTPRYLIKTRGQQVTLSCSPISGHRSVSWYQQTPGQGLQFLFEYFSETQRNKGNFPGRFSGRQFSNSRSEMNVSTLELGDSALYLCASSSLSGSTVNEQFFGPGTRLTVL.

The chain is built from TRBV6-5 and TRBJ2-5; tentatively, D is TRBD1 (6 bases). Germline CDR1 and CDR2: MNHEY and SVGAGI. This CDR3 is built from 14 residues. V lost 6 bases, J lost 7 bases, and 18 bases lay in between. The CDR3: CASSIQGILGTQYF. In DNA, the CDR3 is TGTGCCAGCAGCATACAGGGAATTTTAGGGACCCAGTACTTC.

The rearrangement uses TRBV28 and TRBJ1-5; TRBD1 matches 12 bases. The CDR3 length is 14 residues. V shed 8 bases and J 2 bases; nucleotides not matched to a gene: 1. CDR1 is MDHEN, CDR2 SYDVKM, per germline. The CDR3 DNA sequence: TGTGCCAGCGGGACAGGGGGCGGCAATCAGCCCCAGCATTTT. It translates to CASGTGGGNQPQHF.

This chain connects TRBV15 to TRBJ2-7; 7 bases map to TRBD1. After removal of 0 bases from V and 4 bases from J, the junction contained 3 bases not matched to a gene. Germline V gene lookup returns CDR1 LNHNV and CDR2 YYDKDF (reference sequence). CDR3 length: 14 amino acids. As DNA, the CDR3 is TGTGCCACCAGCAGAGATGGGGGACAGTACGAGCAGTACTTC. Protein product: CATSRDGGQYEQYF. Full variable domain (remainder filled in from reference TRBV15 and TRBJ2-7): DAMVIQNPRYQVTQFGKPVTLSCSQTLNHNVMYWYQQKSSQAPKLLFHYYDKDFNNEADTPDNFQSRRPNTSFCFLDIRSPGLGDTAMYLCATSRDGGQYEQYFGPGTRLTVT.

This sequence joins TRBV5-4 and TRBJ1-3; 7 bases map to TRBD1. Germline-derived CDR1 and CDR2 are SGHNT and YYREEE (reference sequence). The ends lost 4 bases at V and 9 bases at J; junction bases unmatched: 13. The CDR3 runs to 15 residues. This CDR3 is CASSVSPGQPGTIYF. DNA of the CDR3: TGTGCCAGCAGCGTAAGCCCGGGACAGCCGGGCACCATATATTTT. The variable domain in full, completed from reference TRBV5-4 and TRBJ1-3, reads ETGVTQSPTHLIKTRGQQVTLRCSSQSGHNTVSWYQQALGQGPQFIFQYYREEENGRGNFPPRFSGLQFPNYSSELNVNALELDDSALYLCASSVSPGQPGTIYFGEGSWLTVV.

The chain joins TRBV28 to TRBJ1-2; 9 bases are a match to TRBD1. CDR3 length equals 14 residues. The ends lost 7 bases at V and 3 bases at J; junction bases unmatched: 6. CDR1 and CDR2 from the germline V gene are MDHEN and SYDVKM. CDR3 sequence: CASTQGAEYYGYTF. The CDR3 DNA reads TGTGCCAGCACACAGGGGGCGGAATACTATGGCTACACCTTC.

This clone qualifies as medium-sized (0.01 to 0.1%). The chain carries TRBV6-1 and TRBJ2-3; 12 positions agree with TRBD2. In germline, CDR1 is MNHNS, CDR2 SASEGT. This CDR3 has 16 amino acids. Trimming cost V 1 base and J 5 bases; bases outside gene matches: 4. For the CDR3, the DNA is TGTGCCAGCAGTGAAGTTCTAGCGGGAGGGGGAGATACGCAGTATTTT. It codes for CASSEVLAGGGDTQYF.

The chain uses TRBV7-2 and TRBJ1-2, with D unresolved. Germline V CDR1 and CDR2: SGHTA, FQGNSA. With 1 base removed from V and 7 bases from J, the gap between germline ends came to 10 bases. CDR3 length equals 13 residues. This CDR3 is CASSLVRVSGYTF. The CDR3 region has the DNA TGTGCCAGCAGCTTAGTGAGAGTGTCTGGCTACACCTTC.

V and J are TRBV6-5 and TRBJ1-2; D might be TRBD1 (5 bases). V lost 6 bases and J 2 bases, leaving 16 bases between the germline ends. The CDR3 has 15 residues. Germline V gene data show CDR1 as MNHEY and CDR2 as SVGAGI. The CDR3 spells CASREWGESNYGYTF. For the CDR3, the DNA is TGTGCCAGCAGGGAGTGGGGGGAGTCAAACTATGGCTACACCTTC.

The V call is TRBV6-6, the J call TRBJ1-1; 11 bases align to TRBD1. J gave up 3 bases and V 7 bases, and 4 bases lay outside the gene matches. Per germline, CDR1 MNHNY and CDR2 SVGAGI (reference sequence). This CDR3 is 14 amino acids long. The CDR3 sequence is CASKGTGGDTEAFF. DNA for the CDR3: TGTGCCAGCAAAGGGACAGGGGGGGACACTGAAGCTTTCTTT.

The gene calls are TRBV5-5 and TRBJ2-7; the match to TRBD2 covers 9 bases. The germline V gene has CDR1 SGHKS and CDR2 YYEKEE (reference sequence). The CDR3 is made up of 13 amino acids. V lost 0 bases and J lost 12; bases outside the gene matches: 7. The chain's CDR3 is CASSLAPSGKSYF. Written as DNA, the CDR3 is TGTGCCAGCAGCTTGGCCCCTAGCGGGAAATCGTACTTC.

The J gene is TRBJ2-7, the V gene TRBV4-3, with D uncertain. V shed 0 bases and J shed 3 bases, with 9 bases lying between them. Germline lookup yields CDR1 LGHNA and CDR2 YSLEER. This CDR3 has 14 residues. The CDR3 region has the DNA TGCGCCAGCAGCCAAGACCCAGACAACTACGAGCAGTACTTC. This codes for CASSQDPDNYEQYF.

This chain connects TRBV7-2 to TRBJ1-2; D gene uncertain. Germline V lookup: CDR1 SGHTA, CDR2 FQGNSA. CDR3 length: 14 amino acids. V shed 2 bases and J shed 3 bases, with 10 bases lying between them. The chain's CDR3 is CASSLSGDDYGYTF. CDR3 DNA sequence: TGTGCCAGCAGCTTATCCGGGGATGACTATGGCTACACCTTC.

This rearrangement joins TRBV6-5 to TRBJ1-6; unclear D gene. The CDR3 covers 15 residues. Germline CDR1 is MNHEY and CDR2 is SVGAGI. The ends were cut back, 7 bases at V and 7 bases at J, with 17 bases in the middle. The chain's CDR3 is CASTGMEGTNSPLHF. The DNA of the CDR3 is TGTGCCAGCACTGGAATGGAGGGTACCAATTCACCCCTCCACTTT.

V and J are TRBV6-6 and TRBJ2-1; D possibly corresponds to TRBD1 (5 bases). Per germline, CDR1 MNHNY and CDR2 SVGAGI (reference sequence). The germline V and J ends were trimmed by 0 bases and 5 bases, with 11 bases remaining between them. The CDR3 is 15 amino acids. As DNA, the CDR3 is TGTGCCAGCAGTTACTCGTGGACGGACAACAATGAGCAGTTCTTC. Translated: CASSYSWTDNNEQFF.

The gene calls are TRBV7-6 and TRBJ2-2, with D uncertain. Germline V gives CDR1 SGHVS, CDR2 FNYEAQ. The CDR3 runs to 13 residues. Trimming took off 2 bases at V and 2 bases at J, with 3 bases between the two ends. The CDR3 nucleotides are TGTGCCAGCAGCTTAACTAACACCGGGGAGCTGTTTTTT. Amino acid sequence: CASSLTNTGELFF.

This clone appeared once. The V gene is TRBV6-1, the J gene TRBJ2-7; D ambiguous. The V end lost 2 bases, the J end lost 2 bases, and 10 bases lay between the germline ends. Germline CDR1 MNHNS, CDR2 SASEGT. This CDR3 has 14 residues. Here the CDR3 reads CASSESRWAYEQYF. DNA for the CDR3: TGTGCCAGCAGTGAATCCAGGTGGGCCTACGAGCAGTACTTC.

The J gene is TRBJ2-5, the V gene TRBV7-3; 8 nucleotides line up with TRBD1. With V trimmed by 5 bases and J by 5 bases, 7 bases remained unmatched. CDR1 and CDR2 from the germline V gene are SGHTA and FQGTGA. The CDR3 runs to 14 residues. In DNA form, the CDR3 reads TGTGCCAGCAGCCCAGGGGGCTGGGGGGAGACCCAGTACTTC. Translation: CASSPGGWGETQYF.